The clone carrying this T cell receptor (beta chain) has a handful of counts. This sample is drawn from a study of response to subunit inactivated influenza vaccine. This CDR3 spans 14 amino acids. V lost 7 bases to trimming and J lost 7 bases; unmatched junction nucleotides: 8. The germline gives CDR1 MNHNS, CDR2 SASEGT. TCRdb re-called the RT-PCR reads with MiXCR, one entry per CDR3 protein. The sample contains 280,000 or so distinct CDR3 sequences, 20% to 25% of which appear only once. The sequencing here drew on PBMCs from blood, taken around 22 months after vaccination. The receptor's source is a man aged 50 to 75 who received an inactivated influenza vaccine. The chain recombines TRBV6-1 with TRBJ2-5; 11 nucleotides match TRBD1. CDR3 region: CASTIWTGGRTQYF. CDR3 nucleotides: TGTGCCAGCACAATTTGGACAGGGGGCCGGACCCAGTACTTC.